This passage covers 7 T cell receptor beta chains from one sample sequenced in a study of blood T cell repertoires in COVID-19. Assay: immunoSEQ multiplex PCR; the TCRdb copy retains only in-frame clones and omits some. The table includes a few hundred thousand clones, about 88% detected once. The sequencing sample was made of peripheral blood. These receptors all come from a woman between 55 and 75 years old with acute or convalescent COVID-19.

The chain recombines TRBV7-9 with TRBJ2-7, with 7 bases identical to TRBD2. Germline CDR1 reads SEHNR; CDR2 reads FQNEAQ (reference sequence). The V segment lost 1 base and the J segment 5 bases; nucleotides outside the gene matches: 8. The CDR3 loop spans 15 amino acids. The CDR3 region is CASSLELAEANEQYF. The DNA of the CDR3 is TGTGCCAGCAGCTTAGAGCTAGCGGAAGCTAACGAGCAGTACTTC. Combining the CDR3 with reference TRBV7-9 and TRBJ2-7 gives the whole variable domain DTGVSQNPRHKITKRGQNVTFRCDPISEHNRLYWYRQTLGQGPEFLTYFQNEAQLEKSRLLSDRFSAERPKGSFSTLEIQRTEQGDSAMYLCASSLELAEANEQYFGPGTRLTVT.

The chain is built from TRBV4-1 and TRBJ1-2, with TRBD1 matching over 7 bases. CDR1 is MGHRA and CDR2 is YSYEKL in the germline V gene. V trimming: 2 bases; J trimming: 4 bases; junction bases outside the gene matches: 7. CDR3 length equals 15 residues. In nucleotides, the CDR3 is TGCGCCAGCAGCCAATTGGGACAGAAAGTCTATGGCTACACCTTC. It codes for CASSQLGQKVYGYTF.

The chain is built from TRBV7-3 and TRBJ2-5; 8 bases are shared with TRBD2. The V gene end was trimmed by 0 bases and the J gene end by 7 bases; junction bases not matched to a gene: 7. Germline V gene data show CDR1 as SGHTA and CDR2 as FQGTGA. The CDR3 has 15 amino acids. The CDR3 DNA reads TGTGCCAGCAGCTTAACCGGGGGGGCCGTGGGGACCCAGTACTTC. Protein: CASSLTGGAVGTQYF.

The rearrangement links TRBV19 to TRBJ1-2; 10 nucleotides line up with TRBD1. Germline CDR1 LNHDA, CDR2 SQIVND (reference sequence). The junction had 8 bases not matched to a gene; V was cut back by 5 bases and J by 5 bases. The CDR3 spans 15 residues. The CDR3 DNA sequence: TGTGCCAGTAGTTTTAACCGGGACAGGGGATATGGCTACACCTTC. Protein sequence: CASSFNRDRGYGYTF.

The chain carries TRBV11-2 and TRBJ1-5; TRBD1 is a possible D gene (5 bases). V was shortened by 5 bases and J by 4 bases, with 18 bases between the two germline ends. From germline, CDR1 is SGHAT and CDR2 FQNNGV. CDR3 size: 16 residues. The CDR3 DNA reads TGTGCCAGCAGCCTGTACAGGTGCAGTCGGAATCAGCCCCAGCATTTT. It codes for CASSLYRCSRNQPQHF.

V usage is TRBV27 and J usage is TRBJ2-1; 8 bases align to TRBD1. V lost 5 bases, J lost 5 bases, and 11 bases stayed unmatched. Per the germline V gene, CDR1 is MNHEY and CDR2 is SMNVEV (reference sequence). The CDR3 totals 16 residues. The CDR3 coding sequence is TGTGCCAGCAGTCCCCAGGTTAGGACAGGGCACAATGAGCAGTTCTTC. Encoded protein: CASSPQVRTGHNEQFF.

The V and J genes are TRBV28 and TRBJ2-7; tentatively, D is TRBD2 (7 bases). The V end was cut by 6 bases, the J end by 0 bases, with 18 bases between. The CDR3 is made up of 16 amino acids. Germline values: CDR1 MDHEN, CDR2 SYDVKM. CDR3 in amino acids: CASRVLGGALSYEQYF. CDR3 nucleotides: TGTGCCAGCAGAGTCCTGGGGGGGGCCCTCTCCTACGAGCAGTACTTC.